Listed below are T cell receptor beta chains from one sample, sequenced in a study of shared clonotypes between healthy human individuals. Measured with immunoSEQ multiplex PCR; TCRdb has only the in-frame clones, and not every one. The sample holds 2 million to 2.5 million clones, about 92% seen once. The specimen sequenced was naive CD4+ T cells from PBMCs. All receptors derive from a man between 18 and 35 years old in good health. Some clones in this sample may be carry-over from other donors' samples. Each CDR3 is given with its conserved first and last residue. Each record gives: D gene, clone size, V gene, J gene, CDR3 protein, CDR3 DNA. A D gene is named only where the DNA matches it firmly. Only some rows state a clone size, as once, few, many or a class for expanded clones.

.	.	TRBV2	TRBJ1-3	CASSEKGRGNTIYF	TGTGCCAGCAGTGAAAAGGGACGTGGAAACACCATATATTTT
.	.	TRBV19	TRBJ2-3	CASTAVGHTQYF	TGTGCCAGTACCGCAGTGGGGCATACGCAGTATTTT
.	.	TRBV4-1	TRBJ1-6	CASSQDPLGSPLHF	TGCGCCAGCAGCCAAGACCCACTGGGTTCACCCCTCCACTTT
TRBD1	.	TRBV28	TRBJ2-7	CASYGTDTYEQYF	TGTGCCAGTTATGGGACAGACACCTACGAGCAGTACTTC
.	.	TRBV19	TRBJ1-2	CASEPSPVQGGYGYTF	TGTGCCAGTGAGCCCTCTCCCGTCCAGGGAGGCTATGGCTACACCTTC
.	.	TRBV5-6	TRBJ2-1	CASSLAEGEQFF	TGTGCCAGCAGCTTGGCCGAAGGTGAGCAGTTCTTC
TRBD1	.	TRBV6-1	TRBJ2-2	CASRGQGDTGELFF	TGTGCCAGCAGAGGACAGGGGGACACCGGGGAGCTGTTTTTT
.	.	TRBV14	TRBJ1-3	CASSQKSWGNTIYF	TGTGCCAGCAGCCAAAAGAGCTGGGGAAACACCATATATTTT
TRBD1	.	TRBV7-3	TRBJ2-1	CASRKGQGADGEQFF	TGTGCCAGCAGGAAGGGACAGGGGGCTGACGGTGAGCAGTTCTTC
.	.	TRBV7-9	TRBJ2-3	CASSLARLVGTDTQYF	TGTGCCAGCAGCTTGGCTCGGTTGGTTGGCACAGATACGCAGTATTTT
.	once	TRBV7-3	TRBJ2-6	CASSPDSRGANVLTF	TGTGCCAGCAGCCCGGACTCTAGGGGGGCCAACGTCCTGACTTTC
.	once	TRBV9	TRBJ1-1	CASSETPVGETEAFF	TGTGCCAGCAGCGAGACCCCGGTAGGAGAAACTGAAGCTTTCTTT
.	.	TRBV6-5	TRBJ1-1	CASSYSRNTEAFF	TGTGCCAGCAGTTACTCTAGAAACACTGAAGCTTTCTTT
TRBD1	.	TRBV7-9	TRBJ2-5	CASSLAGQGETQYF	TGTGCCAGCAGCTTAGCGGGACAGGGCGAGACCCAGTACTTC
.	.	TRBV28	TRBJ2-1	CASRDPPYEGQFF	TGTGCCAGCAGAGACCCCCCATACGAGGGGCAGTTCTTC
.	.	TRBV14	TRBJ2-5	CASSRGRQETQYF	TGTGCCAGCAGCCGGGGACGGCAAGAGACCCAGTACTTC
TRBD1	.	TRBV29-1	TRBJ2-5	CSVEDNAPGTEAGKETQYF	TGCAGCGTTGAAGATAACGCCCCCGGGACAGAGGCAGGAAAAGAGACCCAGTACTTC
.	.	TRBV5-1	TRBJ2-3	CASSLGPVPQHTQYF	TGCGCCAGCAGCTTGGGCCCAGTCCCCCAACATACGCAGTATTTT
.	.	TRBV2	TRBJ2-1	CASSGGFYNEQFF	TGTGCCAGCAGTGGGGGGTTCTACAATGAGCAGTTCTTC
.	once	TRBV18	TRBJ2-2	CASSPYTGNTGELFF	TGTGCCAGCTCACCGTATACGGGGAACACCGGGGAGCTGTTTTTT
.	.	TRBV4-2	TRBJ1-1	CASSQERLNTEAFF	TGTGCCAGCAGCCAAGAGAGGTTGAACACTGAAGCTTTCTTT
.	.	TRBV30	TRBJ1-1	CAWTGLPNTEAFF	TGTGCCTGGACAGGGCTTCCGAACACTGAAGCTTTCTTT
TRBD1	.	TRBV7-9	TRBJ1-2	CASTIQGAYGYTF	TGTGCCAGCACGATACAGGGGGCCTATGGCTACACCTTC
.	.	TRBV19	TRBJ2-2	CASSILGALRTGELFF	TGTGCCAGTAGTATCTTGGGGGCGCTCCGGACCGGGGAGCTGTTTTTT
TRBD2	.	TRBV6-6	TRBJ2-3	CASSAGLALDTQYF	TGTGCCAGCAGTGCTGGACTAGCGTTAGATACGCAGTATTTT
TRBD2	.	TRBV5-1	TRBJ2-5	CASNSGTSGSFETQYF	TGCGCCAGCAATTCCGGGACTAGCGGGAGTTTTGAGACCCAGTACTTC
.	.	TRBV5-1	TRBJ1-1	CASSKEDGDTEAFF	TGCGCCAGCAGCAAAGAGGACGGAGACACTGAAGCTTTCTTT
.	.	TRBV7-3	TRBJ2-3	CASSAGTDPSTDTQYF	TGTGCCAGCAGCGCCGGGACGGACCCGAGCACAGATACGCAGTATTTT
TRBD1	.	TRBV4-1	TRBJ1-5	CASSQAEQGRFMRPQHF	TGCGCCAGCAGCCAAGCGGAACAGGGGCGTTTCATGAGGCCCCAGCATTTT
.	.	TRBV6-1	TRBJ2-7	CASRTWYEQYF	TGTGCCAGCAGGACGTGGTACGAGCAGTACTTC
.	.	TRBV29-1	TRBJ2-1	CSVVVHTRAHNEQFF	TGCAGCGTTGTTGTCCACACCCGGGCCCACAATGAGCAGTTCTTC
.	.	TRBV9	TRBJ1-3	CASSVEVGNTIYF	TGTGCCAGCAGCGTAGAGGTTGGAAACACCATATATTTT
TRBD1	few	TRBV7-8	TRBJ1-5	CASSSSWGQGDRNQPQHF	TGTGCCAGCAGCTCTAGCTGGGGACAGGGGGACCGCAATCAGCCCCAGCATTTT